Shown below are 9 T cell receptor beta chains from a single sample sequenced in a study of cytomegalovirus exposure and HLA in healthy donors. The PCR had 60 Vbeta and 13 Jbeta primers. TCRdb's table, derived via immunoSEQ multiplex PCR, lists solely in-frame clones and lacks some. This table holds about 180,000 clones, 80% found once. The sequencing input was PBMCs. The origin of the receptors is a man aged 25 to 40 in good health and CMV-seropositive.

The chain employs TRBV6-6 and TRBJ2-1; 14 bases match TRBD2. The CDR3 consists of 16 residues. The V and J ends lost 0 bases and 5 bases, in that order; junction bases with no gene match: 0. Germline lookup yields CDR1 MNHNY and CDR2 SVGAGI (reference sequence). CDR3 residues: CASSYSGLAGDNEQFF. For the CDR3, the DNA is TGTGCCAGCAGTTACTCGGGACTAGCGGGGGACAATGAGCAGTTCTTC.

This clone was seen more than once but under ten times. CDR3 in amino acids: CASSLSLASSYNEQFF. CDR3 sequence (DNA): TGTGCCAGCAGTTTATCGCTAGCGAGCTCCTACAATGAGCAGTTCTTC. J is TRBJ2-1 and V is TRBV27; the D gene is possibly TRBD2 (6 bases). Germline V gene data show CDR1 as MNHEY and CDR2 as SMNVEV (reference sequence). This CDR3 region has 16 residues. Trimming shortened V by 0 bases and J by 0 bases, and 9 bases separated the two germline ends.

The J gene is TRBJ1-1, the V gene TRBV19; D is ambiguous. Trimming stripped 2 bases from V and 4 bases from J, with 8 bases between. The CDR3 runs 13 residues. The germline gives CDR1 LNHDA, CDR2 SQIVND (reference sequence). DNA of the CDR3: TGTGCCAGTAGTATACAAGGGAGCACTGAAGCTTTCTTT. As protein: CASSIQGSTEAFF.

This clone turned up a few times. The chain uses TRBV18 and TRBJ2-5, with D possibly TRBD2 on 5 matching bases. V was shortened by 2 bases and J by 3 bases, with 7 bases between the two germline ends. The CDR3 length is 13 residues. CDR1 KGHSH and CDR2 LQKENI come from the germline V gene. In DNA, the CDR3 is TGTGCCAGCTCACCAGACGGGAAAGAGACCCAGTACTTC. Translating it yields CASSPDGKETQYF.

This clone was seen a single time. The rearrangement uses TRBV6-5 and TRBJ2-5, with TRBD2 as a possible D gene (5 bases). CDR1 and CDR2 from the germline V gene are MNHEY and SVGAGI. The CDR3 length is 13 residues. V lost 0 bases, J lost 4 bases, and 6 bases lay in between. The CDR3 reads CASSYSEAETQYF. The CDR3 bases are TGTGCCAGCAGTTACTCGGAGGCAGAGACCCAGTACTTC.

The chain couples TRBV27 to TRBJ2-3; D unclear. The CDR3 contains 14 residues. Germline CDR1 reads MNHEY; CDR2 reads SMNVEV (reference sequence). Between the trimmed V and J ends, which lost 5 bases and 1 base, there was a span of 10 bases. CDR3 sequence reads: CASSPTSGTDTQYF. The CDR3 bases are TGTGCCAGCAGTCCCACGAGTGGCACAGATACGCAGTATTTT.

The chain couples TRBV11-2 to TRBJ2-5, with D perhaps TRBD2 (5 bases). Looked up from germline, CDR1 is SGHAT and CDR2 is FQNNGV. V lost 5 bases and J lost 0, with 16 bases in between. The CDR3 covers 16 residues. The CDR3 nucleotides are TGTGCCAGCAGCCCCGGGAAGGACTCGTACCAAGAGACCCAGTACTTC. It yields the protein CASSPGKDSYQETQYF.

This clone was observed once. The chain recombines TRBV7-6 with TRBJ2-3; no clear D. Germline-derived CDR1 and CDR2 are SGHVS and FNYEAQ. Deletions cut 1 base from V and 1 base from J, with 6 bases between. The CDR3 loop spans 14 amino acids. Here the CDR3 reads CASSLVAGTDTQYF. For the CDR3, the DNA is TGTGCCAGCAGCTTAGTGGCCGGCACAGATACGCAGTATTTT.

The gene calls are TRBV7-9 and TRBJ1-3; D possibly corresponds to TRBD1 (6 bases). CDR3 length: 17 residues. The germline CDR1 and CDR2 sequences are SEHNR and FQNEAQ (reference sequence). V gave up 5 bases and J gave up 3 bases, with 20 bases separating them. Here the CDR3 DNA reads TGTGCCAGCAGCCCGCCATCGGCGGGGGCAGATGGAAACACCATATATTTT. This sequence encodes CASSPPSAGADGNTIYF.